This entry concerns a single T cell receptor beta chain. Its target is not known. This sample was taken from a study of cytomegalovirus exposure and HLA in healthy donors. Study observations and caveats: The authors listed over 150 TCR beta chains as cytomegalovirus-associated. In a later analysis, a missense DCLRE1C variant was linked to TCR beta V- and J-gene trimming. In a later analysis, specific HLA alleles were associated with 15,000 to 20,000 TCR beta sequences at a 0.05 false discovery rate. Sequencing depth roughly uniform across donors was assumed in presence/absence analyses.

PCR used 60 Vbeta primers and 13 Jbeta primers. Assay: immunoSEQ multiplex PCR; the TCRdb copy retains only in-frame clones and omits some. The repertoire holds about 150,000 clones, with around 83% as singletons. In germline, CDR1 is MGHRA, CDR2 YSYEKL. The CDR3 sequence is 19 residues long. After removal of 0 bases from V and 0 bases from J, the junction contained 9 bases not matched to a gene. This rearrangement joins TRBV4-1 to TRBJ2-1; 9 positions agree with TRBD2. The clonotype originates from a young woman in good health and CMV-seronegative. Sequencing was performed on PBMCs. The CDR3 DNA reads as TGCGCCAGCAGCCAAGAGGTAGCGGGAGCCTCCCGCTCCTACAATGAGCAGTTCTTC. Translating gives CASSQEVAGASRSYNEQFF.